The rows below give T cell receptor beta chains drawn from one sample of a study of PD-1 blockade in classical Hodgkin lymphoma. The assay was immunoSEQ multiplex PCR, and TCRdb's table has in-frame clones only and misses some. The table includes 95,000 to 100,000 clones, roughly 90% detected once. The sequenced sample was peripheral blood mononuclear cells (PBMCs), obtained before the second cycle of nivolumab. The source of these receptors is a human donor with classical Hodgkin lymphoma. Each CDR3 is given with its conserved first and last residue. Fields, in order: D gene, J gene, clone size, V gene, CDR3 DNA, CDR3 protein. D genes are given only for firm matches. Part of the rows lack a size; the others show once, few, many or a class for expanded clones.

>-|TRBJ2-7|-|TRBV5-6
TGTGCCAGCAGCTTGAGTAGAAGGAGTCTGGGGCAGTACTTC
CASSLSRRSLGQYF
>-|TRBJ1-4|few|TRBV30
TGTGCCTGGAGTATGGGAACTGAAAAACTGTTTTTT
CAWSMGTEKLFF
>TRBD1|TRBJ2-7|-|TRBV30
TGTGCCTGGGGGACAGCCTACGAGCAGTACTTC
CAWGTAYEQYF
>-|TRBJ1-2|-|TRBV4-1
TGCGCCAGCAGCCATTTATGGAGAAGCTATGGCTACACCTTC
CASSHLWRSYGYTF
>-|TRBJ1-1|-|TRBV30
TGTGCCTGGAGTGTAAGTCAAGGGTCCACTGAAGCTTTCTTT
CAWSVSQGSTEAFF
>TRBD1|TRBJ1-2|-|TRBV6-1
TGTGCCAGCAGTGGGGAGGGACAGGTTAACTATGGCTACACCTTC
CASSGEGQVNYGYTF
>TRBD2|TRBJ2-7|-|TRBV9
TGTGCCAGCAGCGACCCCCTCTTAGCGGGGGGGCCCCACGAGCAGTACTTC
CASSDPLLAGGPHEQYF
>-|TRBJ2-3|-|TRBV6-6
TGTGCCAGCAGCCGGGCGGCGGGAAGCACAGATACGCAGTATTTT
CASSRAAGSTDTQYF
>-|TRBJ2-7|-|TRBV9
TGTGCCAGCAGCCGAACTGTTGGGTTGGGCGAGCAGTACTTC
CASSRTVGLGEQYF
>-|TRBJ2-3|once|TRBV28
TGTGCCACCTGTCGGCAGGATAGCACAGATACGCAGTATTTT
CATCRQDSTDTQYF
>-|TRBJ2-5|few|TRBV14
TGTGCCAGCAGCTACCAAAGGGTGGAGACCCAGTACTTC
CASSYQRVETQYF
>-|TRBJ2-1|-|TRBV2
TGTGCCAGCAGTGGACTAGGGGGTGGCTACAATGAGCAGTTCTTC
CASSGLGGGYNEQFF
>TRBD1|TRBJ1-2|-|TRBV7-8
TGTGCCAGCAGCTTGTATGACAGGGTCGACGGCTACACCTTC
CASSLYDRVDGYTF
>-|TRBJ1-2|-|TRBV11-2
TGTGCCAGCACCGTTCAGGTGGGGGGAACTAACTATGGCTACACCTTC
CASTVQVGGTNYGYTF
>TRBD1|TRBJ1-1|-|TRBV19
TGTGCCAGTCTCCCGGACAGGGGGCTTCCGAACACTGAAGCTTTCTTT
CASLPDRGLPNTEAFF
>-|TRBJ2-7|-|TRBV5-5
TGTGCCAGCAGCTTTCCCTCCTCCTACGAGCAGTACTTC
CASSFPSSYEQYF
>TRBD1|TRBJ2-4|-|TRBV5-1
TGCGCCAGCAGCTTGGATCTCAGGGGGAAAAACATTCAGTACTTC
CASSLDLRGKNIQYF
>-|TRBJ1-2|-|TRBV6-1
TGTGCCAGCAGTGAGGGATCCGGGACGAGGGGCTACACCTTC
CASSEGSGTRGYTF
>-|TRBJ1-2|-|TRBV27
TGTGCCAGCAGTTCAGGGAGGCATGGCTACACCTTC
CASSSGRHGYTF
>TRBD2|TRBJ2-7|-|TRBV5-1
TGCGCCAGCAGCTTTAGTTCCGGAGTAGCGGGGGGCAGCTCCTACGAGCAGTACTTC
CASSFSSGVAGGSSYEQYF
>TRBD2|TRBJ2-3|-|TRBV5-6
TGTGCCAGCAGCTGGGGACTAAGCACAGATACGCAGTATTTT
CASSWGLSTDTQYF
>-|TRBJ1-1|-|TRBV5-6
TGTGCCAGCAGCTTGTTACAACTGAACACTGAAGCTTTCTTT
CASSLLQLNTEAFF
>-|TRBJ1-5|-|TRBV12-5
TGTGCTAGTGGTTTGGTACATTTGGGTTTTAGGGGCAATCAGCCCCAGCATTTT
CASGLVHLGFRGNQPQHF
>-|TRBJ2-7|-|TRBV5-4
TGTGCCAGCAGCTTACCTTACGGACCCTACGAGCAGTACTTC
CASSLPYGPYEQYF
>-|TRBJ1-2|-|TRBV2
TGTGCCAGCAGTATATCTACGGACGGGGCTAACTATGGCTACACCTTC
CASSISTDGANYGYTF